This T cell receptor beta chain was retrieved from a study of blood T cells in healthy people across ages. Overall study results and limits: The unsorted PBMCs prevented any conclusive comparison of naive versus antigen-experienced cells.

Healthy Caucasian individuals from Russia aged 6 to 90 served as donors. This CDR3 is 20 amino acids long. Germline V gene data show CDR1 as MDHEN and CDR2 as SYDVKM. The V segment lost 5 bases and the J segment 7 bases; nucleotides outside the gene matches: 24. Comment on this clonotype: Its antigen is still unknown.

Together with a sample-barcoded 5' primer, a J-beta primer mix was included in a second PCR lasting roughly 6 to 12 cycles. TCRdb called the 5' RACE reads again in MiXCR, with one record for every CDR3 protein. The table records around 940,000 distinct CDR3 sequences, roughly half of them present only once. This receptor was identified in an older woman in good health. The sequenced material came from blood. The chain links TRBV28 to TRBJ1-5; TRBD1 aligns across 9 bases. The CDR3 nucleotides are TGTGCCAGCAGTACAGACCTTGCTCAAAAACAGGGGGCGTATCTGCAGCCCCAGCATTTT. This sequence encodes CASSTDLAQKQGAYLQPQHF.